This record concerns one TCR beta chain sequence. Its cognate antigen is unknown. Data came from immunoSEQ multiplex PCR; TCRdb stores just in-frame clones and leaves some out. The sample yields roughly 140,000 clones, 78% seen once. After autologous stem cell transplantation all patients relapsed, and prior brentuximab vedotin exposure differed between cohorts. The sample comes from a study of PD-1 blockade in classical Hodgkin lymphoma. Findings and caveats of the study: Newly diagnosed and completely responding patients shared comparable baseline diversity. When set against healthy donors, newly diagnosed patients were reported to show lower baseline TCR diversity. At C4D1, TCR diversity had climbed significantly for CD4+ cells, though not for CD8+ cells. Those starting nivolumab under 1 year post-ASCT were excluded.

The sample in question was peripheral blood mononuclear cells (PBMCs), obtained before the second cycle of nivolumab. This clonotype originated in a human donor with classical Hodgkin lymphoma.

CDR3 loop: CASSDSWASGGALKTQYF. The DNA for the CDR3 is TGTGCCAGCAGTGACTCGTGGGCTAGCGGGGGGGCTCTTAAGACCCAGTACTTC. The chain is built from TRBV6-4 and TRBJ2-5; TRBD2 aligns across 12 bases. CDR1 MRHNA and CDR2 SNTAGT come from the germline V gene. Germline trimming cut 0 bases from V and 6 bases from J; bases unmatched to any gene: 11. This CDR3 is built from 18 residues.